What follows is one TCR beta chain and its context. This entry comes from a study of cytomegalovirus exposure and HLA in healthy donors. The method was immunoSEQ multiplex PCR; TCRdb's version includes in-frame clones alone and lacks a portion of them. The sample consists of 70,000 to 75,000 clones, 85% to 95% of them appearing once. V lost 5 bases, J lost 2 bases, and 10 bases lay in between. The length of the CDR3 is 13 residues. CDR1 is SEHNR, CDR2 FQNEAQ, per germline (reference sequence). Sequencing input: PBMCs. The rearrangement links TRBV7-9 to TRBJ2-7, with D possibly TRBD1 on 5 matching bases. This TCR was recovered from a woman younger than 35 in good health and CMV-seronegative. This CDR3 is CASSGADPYEQYF. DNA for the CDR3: TGTGCCAGCAGCGGGGCAGATCCCTACGAGCAGTACTTC.